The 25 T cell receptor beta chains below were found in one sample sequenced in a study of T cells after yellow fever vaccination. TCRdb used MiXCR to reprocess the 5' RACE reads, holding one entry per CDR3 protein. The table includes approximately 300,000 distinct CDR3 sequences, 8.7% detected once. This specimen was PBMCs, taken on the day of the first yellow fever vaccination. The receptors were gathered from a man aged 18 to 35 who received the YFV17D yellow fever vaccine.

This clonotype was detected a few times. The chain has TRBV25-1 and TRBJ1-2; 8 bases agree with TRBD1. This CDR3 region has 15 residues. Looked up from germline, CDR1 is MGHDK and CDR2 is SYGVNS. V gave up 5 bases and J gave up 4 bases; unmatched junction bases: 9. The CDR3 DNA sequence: TGTGCCAGCAGTAACCCCGGACAGGGTAGCTATGGCTACACCTTC. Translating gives CASSNPGQGSYGYTF.

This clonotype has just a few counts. The CDR3 sequence is CASSPDGGRGEKLFF. The CDR3 DNA reads TGCGCCAGCAGCCCAGACGGAGGCCGGGGTGAAAAACTGTTTTTT. This sequence joins TRBV5-1 and TRBJ1-4; D ambiguous. Trimming shortened V by 4 bases and J by 7 bases, and 17 bases separated the two germline ends. Per the germline V gene, CDR1 is SGHRS and CDR2 is YFSETQ. This CDR3 has 15 residues.

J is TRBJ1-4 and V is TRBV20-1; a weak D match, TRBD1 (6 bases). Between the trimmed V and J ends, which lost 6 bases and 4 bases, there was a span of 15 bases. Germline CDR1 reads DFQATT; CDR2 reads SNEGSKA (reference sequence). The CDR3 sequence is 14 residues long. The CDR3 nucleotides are TGCAGTGCAATACAGGGTCAGGGTAATGAAAAACTGTTTTTT. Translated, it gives CSAIQGQGNEKLFF.

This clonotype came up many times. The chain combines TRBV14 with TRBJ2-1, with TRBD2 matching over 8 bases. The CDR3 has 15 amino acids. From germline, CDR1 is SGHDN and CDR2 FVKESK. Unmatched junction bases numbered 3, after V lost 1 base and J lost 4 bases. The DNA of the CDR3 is TGTGCCAGCAGCCAAGCGCGCGGGAGGTACAATGAGCAGTTCTTC. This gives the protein CASSQARGRYNEQFF. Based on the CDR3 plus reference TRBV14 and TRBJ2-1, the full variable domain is EAGVTQFPSHSVIEKGQTVTLRCDPISGHDNLYWYRRVMGKEIKFLLHFVKESKQDESGMPNNRFLAERTGGTYSTLKVQPAELEDSGVYFCASSQARGRYNEQFFGPGTRLTVL.

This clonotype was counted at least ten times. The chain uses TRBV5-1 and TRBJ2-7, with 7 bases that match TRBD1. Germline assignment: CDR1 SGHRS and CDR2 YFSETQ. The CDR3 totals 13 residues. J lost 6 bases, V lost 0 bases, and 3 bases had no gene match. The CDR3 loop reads CASSLGTGLEQYV. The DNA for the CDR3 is TGCGCCAGCAGCTTGGGGACAGGTCTCGAGCAGTACGTC.

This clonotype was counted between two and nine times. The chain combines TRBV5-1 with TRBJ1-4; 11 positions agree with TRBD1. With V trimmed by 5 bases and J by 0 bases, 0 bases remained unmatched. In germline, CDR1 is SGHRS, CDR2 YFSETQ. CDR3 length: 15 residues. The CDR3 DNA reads TGCGCCAGCAGGGGACAGGGGGCAACTAATGAAAAACTGTTTTTT. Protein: CASRGQGATNEKLFF.

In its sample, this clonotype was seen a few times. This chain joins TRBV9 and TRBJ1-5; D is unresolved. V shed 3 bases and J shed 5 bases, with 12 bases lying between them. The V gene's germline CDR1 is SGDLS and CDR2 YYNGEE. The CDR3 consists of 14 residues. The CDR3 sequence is CASSGGLGYQPQHF. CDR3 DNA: TGTGCCAGCAGCGGAGGCCTGGGTTATCAGCCCCAGCATTTT.

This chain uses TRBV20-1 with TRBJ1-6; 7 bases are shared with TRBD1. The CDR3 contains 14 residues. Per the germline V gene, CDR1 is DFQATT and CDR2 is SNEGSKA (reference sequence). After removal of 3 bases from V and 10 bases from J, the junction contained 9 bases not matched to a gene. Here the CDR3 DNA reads TGCAGTGCTAGGGTAGACAGGGAAGGCTCACCCCTCCACTTT. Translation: CSARVDREGSPLHF.

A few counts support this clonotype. The CDR3 DNA reads as TGTGCCAGCAGTGAGGACAGACCTAGGGAAAAACTGTTTTTT. Protein sequence: CASSEDRPREKLFF. The chain couples TRBV2 to TRBJ1-4; D perhaps matches TRBD1 (6 bases). The germline CDR1 and CDR2 sequences are SNHLY and FYNNEI. CDR3 size: 14 residues. Trimming took 3 bases from V and 8 from J, leaving 13 bases between them.

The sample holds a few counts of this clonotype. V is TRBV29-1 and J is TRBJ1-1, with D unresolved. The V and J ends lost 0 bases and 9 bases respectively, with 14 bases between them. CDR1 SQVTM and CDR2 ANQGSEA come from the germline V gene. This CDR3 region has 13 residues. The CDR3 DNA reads TGCAGCGTTGAAGACAAGGTCCAAACGAAAGCTTTCTTT. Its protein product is CSVEDKVQTKAFF.

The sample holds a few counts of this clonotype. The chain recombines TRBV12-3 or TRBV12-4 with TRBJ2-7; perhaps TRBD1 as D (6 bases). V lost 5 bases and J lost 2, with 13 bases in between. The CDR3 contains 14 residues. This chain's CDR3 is CASSQGPGAYEQYF. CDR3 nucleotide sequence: TGTGCCAGCAGTCAGGGGCCAGGCGCCTACGAGCAGTACTTC.

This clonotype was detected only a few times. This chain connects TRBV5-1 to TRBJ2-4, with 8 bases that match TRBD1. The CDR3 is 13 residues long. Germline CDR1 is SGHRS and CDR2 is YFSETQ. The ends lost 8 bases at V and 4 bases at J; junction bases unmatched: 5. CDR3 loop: CASTGQVKNIQYF. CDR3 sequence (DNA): TGCGCCAGTACGGGACAGGTTAAAAACATTCAGTACTTC.

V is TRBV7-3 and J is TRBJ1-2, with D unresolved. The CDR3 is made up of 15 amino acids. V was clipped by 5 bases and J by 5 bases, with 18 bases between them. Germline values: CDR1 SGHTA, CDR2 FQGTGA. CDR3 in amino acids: CASSPVEGSRYGYTF. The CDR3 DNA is TGTGCCAGCAGCCCAGTTGAAGGGTCCCGGTATGGCTACACCTTC. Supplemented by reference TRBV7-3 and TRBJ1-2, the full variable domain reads GAGVSQTPSNKVTEKGKYVELRCDPISGHTALYWYRQSLGQGPEFLIYFQGTGAADDSGLPNDRFFAVRPEGSVSTLKIQRTERGDSAVYLCASSPVEGSRYGYTFGSGTRLTVV.

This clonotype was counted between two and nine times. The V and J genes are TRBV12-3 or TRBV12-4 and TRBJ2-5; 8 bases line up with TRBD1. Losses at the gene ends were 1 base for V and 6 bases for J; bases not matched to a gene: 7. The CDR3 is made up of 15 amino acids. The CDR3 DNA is TGTGCCAGCAGTTTAGGGACAGGGTTCTCGAAGACCCAGTACTTC. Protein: CASSLGTGFSKTQYF.

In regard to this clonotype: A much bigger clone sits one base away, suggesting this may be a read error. The chain's CDR3 is CAISELTGGIYDQYF. CDR3 DNA: TGTGCCATCAGTGAGCTGACAGGGGGCATTTACGATCAGTACTTC. The chain uses TRBV10-3 and TRBJ2-7; 10 bases line up with TRBD1. The germline V gene encodes CDR1 ENHRY and CDR2 SYGVKD. This CDR3 is 15 amino acids long.

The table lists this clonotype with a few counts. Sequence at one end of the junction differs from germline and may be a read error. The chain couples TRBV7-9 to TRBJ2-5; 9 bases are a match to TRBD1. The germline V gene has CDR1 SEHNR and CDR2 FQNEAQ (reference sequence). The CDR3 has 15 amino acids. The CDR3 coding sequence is TGTGCCAGCAGCTTAGCGACCGGGACAGGGAGGACCCTGCACTTC. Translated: CASSLATGTGRTLHF.

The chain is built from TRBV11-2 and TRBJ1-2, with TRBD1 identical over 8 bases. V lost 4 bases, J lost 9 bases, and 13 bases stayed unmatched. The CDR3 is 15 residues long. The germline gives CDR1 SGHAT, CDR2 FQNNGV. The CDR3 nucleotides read TGTGCCAGCAGCTCGCAGGGGGCTCTACGCTGGAGCTACACCTTC. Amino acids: CASSSQGALRWSYTF. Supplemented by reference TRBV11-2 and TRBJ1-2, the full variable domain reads EAGVAQSPRYKIIEKRQSVAFWCNPISGHATLYWYQQILGQGPKLLIQFQNNGVVDDSQLPKDRFSAERLKGVDSTLKIQPAKLEDSAVYLCASSSQGALRWSYTFGSGTRLTVV.

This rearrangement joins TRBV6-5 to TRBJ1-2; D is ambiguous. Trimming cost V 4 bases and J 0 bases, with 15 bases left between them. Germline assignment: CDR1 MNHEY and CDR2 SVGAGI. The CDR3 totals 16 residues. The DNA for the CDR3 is TGTGCCAGCAGTTTCTCAAACCAGGTTCCTAACTATGGCTACACCTTC. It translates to CASSFSNQVPNYGYTF.

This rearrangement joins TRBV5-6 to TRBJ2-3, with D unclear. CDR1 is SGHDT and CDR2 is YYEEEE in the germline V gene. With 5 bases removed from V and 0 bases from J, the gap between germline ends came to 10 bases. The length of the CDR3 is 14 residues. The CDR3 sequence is CASRPLDSTDTQYF. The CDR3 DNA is TGTGCCAGCAGACCACTCGACAGCACAGATACGCAGTATTTT.

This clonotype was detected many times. DNA for the CDR3: TGTGCCAGCACATCCGGGACAGGGAGCACAGATACGCAGTATTTT. This codes for CASTSGTGSTDTQYF. The J gene is TRBJ2-3, the V gene TRBV28, with 9 bases that match TRBD1. The CDR3 covers 15 residues. Germline trimming cut 7 bases from V and 0 bases from J; bases unmatched to any gene: 5. The V gene's germline CDR1 is MDHEN and CDR2 SYDVKM.

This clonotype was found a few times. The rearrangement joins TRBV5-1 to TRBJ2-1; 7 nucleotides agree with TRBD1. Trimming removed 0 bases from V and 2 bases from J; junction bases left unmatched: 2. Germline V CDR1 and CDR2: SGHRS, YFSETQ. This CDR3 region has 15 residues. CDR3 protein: CASSLGDSPYNEQFF. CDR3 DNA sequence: TGCGCCAGCAGCTTGGGGGACAGCCCCTACAATGAGCAGTTCTTC.

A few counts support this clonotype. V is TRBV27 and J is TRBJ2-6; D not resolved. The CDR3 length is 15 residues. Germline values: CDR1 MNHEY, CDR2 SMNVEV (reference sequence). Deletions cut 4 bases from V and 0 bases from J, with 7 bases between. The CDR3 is CASSSVSSGANVLTF. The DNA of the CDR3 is TGTGCCAGCAGTTCCGTTAGCTCTGGGGCCAACGTCCTGACTTTC.

CDR3 protein: CASSRQITDTQYF. Written as DNA, the CDR3 is TGTGCCAGCAGCAGACAGATTACAGATACGCAGTATTTT. This chain uses TRBV2 with TRBJ2-3, with D possibly being TRBD1 (5 bases). The V end was cut by 6 bases, the J end by 3 bases, with 10 bases between. CDR3 size: 13 residues. Germline-derived CDR1 and CDR2 are SNHLY and FYNNEI. The whole variable domain, remainder taken from reference TRBV2 and TRBJ2-3, is EPEVTQTPSHQVTQMGQEVILRCVPISNHLYFYWYRQILGQKVEFLVSFYNNEISEKSEIFDDQFSVERPDGSNFTLKIRSTKLEDSAMYFCASSRQITDTQYFGPGTRLTVL.

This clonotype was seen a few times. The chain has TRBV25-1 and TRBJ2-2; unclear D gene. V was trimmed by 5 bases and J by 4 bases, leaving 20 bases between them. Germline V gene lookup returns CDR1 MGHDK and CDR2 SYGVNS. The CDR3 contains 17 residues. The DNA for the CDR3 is TGTGCCAGCAGTCCAGTCTCAGGACGGATGAGCACCGGGGAGCTGTTTTTT. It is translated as CASSPVSGRMSTGELFF.

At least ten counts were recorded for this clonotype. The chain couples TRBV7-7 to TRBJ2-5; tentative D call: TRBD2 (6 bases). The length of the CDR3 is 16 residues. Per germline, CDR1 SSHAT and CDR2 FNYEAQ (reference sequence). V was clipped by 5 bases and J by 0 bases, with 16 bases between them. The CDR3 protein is CASSRYGGSYQETQYF. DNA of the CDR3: TGTGCCAGCAGCCGTTACGGGGGATCCTACCAAGAGACCCAGTACTTC.